This T cell receptor beta chain was identified during a study of T-cell memory formation after mild COVID-19. The germline CDR1 and CDR2 sequences are SGHDN and FVKESK. The CDR3 is 17 residues long. V was shortened by 2 bases and J by 1 base, with 17 bases between the two germline ends. This clonotype was seen only a few times. TCRdb redid the calling of the 5' RACE reads with MiXCR, one entry per CDR3 protein. Seen here are around 500,000 distinct CDR3 sequences, roughly 18% observed once, and the top ten hold around an eighth. Sequenced input: PBMCs or a T cell subset sorted from them (not recorded which). The clonotype comes from an adult woman who had mild COVID-19 (a few samples of this study predate the infection). Cell type and time point are not known. This chain uses TRBV14 with TRBJ1-1; no firm D call. In DNA, the CDR3 is TGTGCCAGCAGCCAAAACCTACAGAAAAATGAGAACACTGAAGCTTTCTTT. This gives the protein CASSQNLQKNENTEAFF.